The 12 T cell receptor beta chains reported below all come from one sample, sequenced in a study of OX40 agonist ivuxolimab in advanced cancers. TCRdb's table, derived via immunoSEQ multiplex PCR, lists solely in-frame clones and lacks some. The sample has about 36,000 clones, roughly 77% seen once; the top ten hold approximately 21%. The sample was CD4+ or CD8+ T cells sorted from blood, taken in a trial of the OX40 agonist ivuxolimab. These receptors came from an adult with an advanced solid tumor such as melanoma, head and neck, liver or kidney cancer.

The V gene is TRBV13, the J gene TRBJ2-1; possibly TRBD2 for D (5 bases). V was shortened by 6 bases and J by 2 bases, with 8 bases between the two germline ends. The CDR3 loop spans 13 amino acids. Germline V gene data show CDR1 as PRHDT and CDR2 as FYEKMQ (reference sequence). The CDR3 is CASRQRTYNEQFF. The CDR3 DNA follows: TGTGCCAGCAGGCAGCGGACCTACAATGAGCAGTTCTTC.

The CDR3 is CASSVETPNTEAFF. DNA of the CDR3: TGTGCCAGCAGCGTAGAGACTCCGAACACTGAAGCTTTCTTT. This chain links TRBV9 with TRBJ1-1; D not resolved. CDR1 is SGDLS and CDR2 is YYNGEE in the germline V gene. This CDR3 region has 14 residues. V was cut by 0 bases and J by 1 base, with 7 bases left in between. Filled out from reference TRBV9 and TRBJ1-1, the complete variable domain reads DSGVTQTPKHLITATGQRVTLRCSPRSGDLSVYWYQQSLDQGLQFLIQYYNGEERAKGNILERFSAQQFPDLHSELNLSSLELGDSALYFCASSVETPNTEAFFGQGTRLTVV.

This chain connects TRBV27 to TRBJ2-7; unclear D gene. The CDR3 has 13 residues. Germline loops: CDR1 MNHEY, CDR2 SMNVEV (reference sequence). V was cut by 4 bases and J by 3 bases, with 10 bases left in between. The CDR3 DNA sequence: TGTGCCAGCAGTTCCTTCATGGACTACGAGCAGTACTTC. It is translated as CASSSFMDYEQYF.

The chain uses TRBV5-1 and TRBJ2-1, with D possibly matching TRBD1 (7 bases). The CDR3 is 15 amino acids. Trimming pared 4 bases from V and 6 bases from J, leaving 17 bases between. Germline CDR1 and CDR2: SGHRS and YFSETQ. CDR3 sequence: CASSRQGGTPNEQFF. The DNA of the CDR3 is TGCGCCAGCAGCCGACAGGGAGGTACCCCCAATGAGCAGTTCTTC. Full variable domain (rest looked up from reference TRBV5-1 and TRBJ2-1): KAGVTQTPRYLIKTRGQQVTLSCSPISGHRSVSWYQQTPGQGLQFLFEYFSETQRNKGNFPGRFSGRQFSNSRSEMNVSTLELGDSALYLCASSRQGGTPNEQFFGPGTRLTVL.

The CDR3 protein is CASTPGRLNTEAFF. DNA of the CDR3: TGTGCCAGCACCCCCGGCAGGTTGAACACTGAAGCTTTCTTT. V and J are TRBV6-5 and TRBJ1-1, with D hard to call. This CDR3 is built from 14 residues. CDR1 is MNHEY, CDR2 SVGAGI, per germline. Trimming shortened V by 7 bases and J by 0 bases, and 12 bases separated the two germline ends.

The rearrangement joins TRBV28 to TRBJ1-1; possible D gene TRBD1, 5 bases. The CDR3 spans 14 residues. V gave up 1 base and J gave up 4 bases, with 10 bases separating them. Germline-derived CDR1 and CDR2 are MDHEN and SYDVKM. Here the CDR3 DNA reads TGTGCCAGCAGTTTATTGGGGACGGGCACTGAAGCTTTCTTT. Amino acid sequence: CASSLLGTGTEAFF. The full variable domain, completed using reference TRBV28 and TRBJ1-1, is DVKVTQSSRYLVKRTGEKVFLECVQDMDHENMFWYRQDPGLGLRLIYFSYDVKMKEKGDIPEGYSVSREKKERFSLILESASTNQTSMYLCASSLLGTGTEAFFGQGTRLTVV.

This sequence joins TRBV7-3 and TRBJ2-2; D is undetermined. The CDR3 consists of 12 residues. Germline CDR1 and CDR2: SGHTA and FQGTGA. V shed 3 bases and J shed 6 bases, with 5 bases lying between them. CDR3 amino acids: CASSLRSGELFF. Here the CDR3 DNA reads TGTGCCAGCAGCTTGCGTTCCGGGGAGCTGTTTTTT.

The genes are TRBV30 and TRBJ2-3, with D uncertain. The CDR3 is 13 residues long. V shed 2 bases and J shed 3 bases, with 9 bases lying between them. Germline CDR1 and CDR2: GTSNPN and SVGIG (reference sequence). CDR3 sequence: CAWSKGPTDTQYF. The CDR3 region has the DNA TGTGCCTGGAGTAAAGGACCGACAGATACGCAGTATTTT.

The chain combines TRBV19 with TRBJ1-5; a possible D gene is TRBD1 (6 bases). The CDR3 length is 16 residues. CDR1 is LNHDA, CDR2 SQIVND, per germline (reference sequence). The V gene lost 7 bases and the J gene lost 0 bases, with 16 bases spanning the gap. CDR3 in amino acids: CASKGWTDYSNQPQHF. The CDR3 coding sequence is TGTGCCAGTAAGGGTTGGACAGATTATAGCAATCAGCCCCAGCATTTT. The variable domain in full, completed from reference TRBV19 and TRBJ1-5, reads DGGITQSPKYLFRKEGQNVTLSCEQNLNHDAMYWYRQDPGQGLRLIYYSQIVNDFQKGDIAEGYSVSREKKESFPLTVTSAQKNPTAFYLCASKGWTDYSNQPQHFGDGTRLSIL.

The gene calls are TRBV6-5 and TRBJ1-1, with no clear D. Germline V CDR1 and CDR2: MNHEY, SVGAGI. This CDR3 is built from 13 residues. Trimming left V 5 bases short and J 7 bases short, with 14 bases between. CDR3 DNA sequence: TGTGCCAGCAGTCTCCGCATTAGCGGTGAAGCTTTCTTT. It encodes CASSLRISGEAFF.

The chain uses TRBV7-3 and TRBJ1-6; 7 positions match TRBD1. The CDR3 spans 14 residues. The junction had 10 bases not matched to a gene; V was cut back by 2 bases and J by 15 bases. Germline CDR1 reads SGHTA; CDR2 reads FQGTGA. CDR3 sequence reads: CASSLATTGASLHF. Written as DNA, the CDR3 is TGTGCCAGCAGCTTAGCGACAACAGGGGCCAGCCTCCACTTT. Complete variable domain (other parts from reference TRBV7-3 and TRBJ1-6): GAGVSQTPSNKVTEKGKYVELRCDPISGHTALYWYRQSLGQGPEFLIYFQGTGAADDSGLPNDRFFAVRPEGSVSTLKIQRTERGDSAVYLCASSLATTGASLHFGNGTRLTVT.

This clone was recorded a few times. CDR3 in amino acids: CASSSGTGIAYNEQFF. As DNA, the CDR3 is TGTGCCAGCAGTTCAGGGACAGGGATCGCCTACAATGAGCAGTTCTTC. This rearrangement joins TRBV28 to TRBJ2-1; 9 bases fit TRBD1. Germline CDR1 MDHEN, CDR2 SYDVKM. Trimming removed 4 bases from V and 2 bases from J; junction bases left unmatched: 6. CDR3 size: 16 residues.